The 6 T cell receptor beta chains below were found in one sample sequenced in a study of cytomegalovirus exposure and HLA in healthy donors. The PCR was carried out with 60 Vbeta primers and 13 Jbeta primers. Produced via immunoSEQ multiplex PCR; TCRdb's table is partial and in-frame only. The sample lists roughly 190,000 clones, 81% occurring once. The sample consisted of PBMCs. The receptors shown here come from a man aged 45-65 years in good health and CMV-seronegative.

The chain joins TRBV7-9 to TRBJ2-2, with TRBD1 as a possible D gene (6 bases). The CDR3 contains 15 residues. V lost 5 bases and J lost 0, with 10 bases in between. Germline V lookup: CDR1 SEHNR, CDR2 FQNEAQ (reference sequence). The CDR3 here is CASSRQVANTGELFF. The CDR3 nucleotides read TGTGCCAGCAGCCGACAGGTCGCGAACACCGGGGAGCTGTTTTTT.

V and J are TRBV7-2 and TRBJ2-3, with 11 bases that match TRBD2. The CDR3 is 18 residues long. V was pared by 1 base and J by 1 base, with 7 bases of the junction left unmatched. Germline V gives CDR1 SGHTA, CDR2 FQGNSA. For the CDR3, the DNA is TGTGCCAGCAGCTTAGAAGTAGCGGGGGGGCTGGGCACAGATACGCAGTATTTT. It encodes CASSLEVAGGLGTDTQYF.

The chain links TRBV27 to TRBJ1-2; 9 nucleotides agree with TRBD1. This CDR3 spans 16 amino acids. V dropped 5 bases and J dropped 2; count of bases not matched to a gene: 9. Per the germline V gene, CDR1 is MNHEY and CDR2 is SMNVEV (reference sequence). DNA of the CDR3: TGTGCCAGCAGTACGGACCGACAGGGGGGGAACTATGGCTACACCTTC. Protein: CASSTDRQGGNYGYTF.

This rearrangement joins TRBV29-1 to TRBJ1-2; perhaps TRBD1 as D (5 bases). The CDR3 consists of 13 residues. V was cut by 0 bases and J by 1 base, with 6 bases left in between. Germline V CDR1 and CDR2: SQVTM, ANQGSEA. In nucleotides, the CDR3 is TGCAGCGTTGAAGAGGGGGGTAACTATGGCTACACCTTC. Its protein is CSVEEGGNYGYTF.

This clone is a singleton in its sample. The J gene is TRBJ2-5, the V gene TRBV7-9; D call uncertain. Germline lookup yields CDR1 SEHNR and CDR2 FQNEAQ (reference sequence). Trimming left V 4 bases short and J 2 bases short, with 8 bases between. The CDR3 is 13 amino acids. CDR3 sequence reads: CASSSPIQETQYF. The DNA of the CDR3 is TGTGCCAGCAGCTCACCTATACAAGAGACCCAGTACTTC.

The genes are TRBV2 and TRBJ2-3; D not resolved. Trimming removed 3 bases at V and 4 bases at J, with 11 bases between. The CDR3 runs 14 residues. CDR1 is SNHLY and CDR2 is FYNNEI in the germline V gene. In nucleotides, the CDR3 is TGTGCCAGCAGTGAGTTTCCCGGTCCAGATACGCAGTATTTT. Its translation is CASSEFPGPDTQYF.